The T cell receptor (beta chain) under discussion was sequenced for a study of Ad26.COV2.S vaccination and SARS-CoV-2 variants (dated by TCRdb to 2020 to 2022). In terms of the full investigation: TCRbeta repertoire sequencing served as the tool for gauging how specific and how broad the SARS-CoV-2-reactive T cell receptors were following Ad26.COV2.S vaccination. A total of roughly 30 samples were included in the TCR-sequenced set, comprising roughly 19 Ad26.COV2.S vaccine recipients, 5 placebo recipients and 8 SARS-CoV-2 convalescent individuals.

The immunoSEQ Assay was used to sequence TCRbeta CDR3 regions. After extraction, genomic DNA underwent amplification by bias-controlled multiplex PCR, followed by high-throughput sequencing. On the authors' methods: Collapsing and filtering of sequences were performed to quantify the absolute abundance of each unique TCRbeta CDR3 region. T cell fraction was estimated by normalizing TCRbeta template counts to usable DNA, which was measured by amplifying reference genes present in all nucleated cells. Repertoire TCRs were annotated as SARS-CoV-2-specific when V gene, CDR3 amino acid sequence and J gene were exactly matched to a known reactive TCR set. The reference SARS-CoV-2 TCR set came from MIRA and was filtered for enrichment in COVID-19-positive ImmuneCODE repertoires, removing public or cross-reactive TCRs. Based on the MIRA antigens, annotated TCRs were further analysed at the level of specific ORF or position within ORF. Breadth was defined as annotated unique rearrangements over total unique productive rearrangements; depth was the summed frequency of those rearrangements. Group comparisons of TCR breadth used two-sided Wilcoxon rank-sum tests. TCRdb provides this immuneACCESS table in a form limited to in-frame rearrangements. Some clones are lacking; in checked studies, under half of them reflect an unresolved V gene, and why the rest are absent is not known. The V and J calls and clone size come from that table; D and trimming were worked out from the DNA. The sample table lists 180,000 or so clones, 87% of them with a count of one. Less than 6% of the sample is held by the ten biggest clonotypes.

Findings and caveats that apply to the study as a whole: Ad26.COV2.S recipients had higher spike-specific TCR breadth than placebo recipients (P = 0.0014). Vaccine and placebo recipients had comparable non-spike TCR breadth, which fits with the vaccine containing only spike. Substantial breadth of spike-specific CD8+ and CD4+ T cell responses was reported after vaccination. The authors noted that total T cell responses may have been underestimated by the TCR breadth and depth analyses.

A word on this clone: Its binding antigen is unknown. One base away there is no much larger clone; base qualities are not given.

The CDR3 goes from the cysteine to the phenylalanine over 15 residues. Just the 45-base CDR3 DNA is kept, in frame starting at base 1. After removal of 6 bases from V and 2 bases from J, the junction retains 8 bases not matched to a gene. The germline V gene (reference sequence) provides CDR1 LGHDT and CDR2 YNNKEL. The time point label for this specimen denotes: individuals recovered from natural SARS-CoV-2 infection. The origin of this receptor is a human donor who had recovered from COVID-19. Here the sequenced sample was peripheral blood, taken after recovery from COVID-19. Recombination linked TRBV3-1 (or the pseudogene TRBV3-2) to TRBJ2-5; TRBD2 agrees with 8 junctional bases. CDR3 sequence: CASSSGGLFQETQYF. The DNA reads TGTGCCAGCAGTTCGGGGGGGCTCTTTCAAGAGACCCAGTACTTC.